The 21 T cell receptor beta chains below come from one sample, sequenced in a study of T cell repertoires in cytomegalovirus infection. Antigens for these TCRs are unknown. From the reads, TCRdb called clonotypes with MiXCR, one entry per CDR3 protein. The table shows 200,000 to 250,000 distinct CDR3 sequences, with approximately 40% occurring only once. The starting material was CD8+ T cells from cultured PBMCs, obtained from culture after CMV antigen stimulation. The receptors were gathered from a human donor in good health (CMV status not recorded). Some clones in this sample may be carry-over from other donors' samples.

V is TRBV7-2 and J is TRBJ2-7, with 8 bases identical to TRBD1. V lost 2 bases to trimming and J lost 5 bases; unmatched junction nucleotides: 8. The CDR3 is 15 amino acids. Per the germline V gene, CDR1 is SGHTA and CDR2 is FQGNSA. The CDR3 region has the DNA TGTGCCAGCAGCTTATTGGACAGGGATGTCGACGAGCAGTACTTC. Residues: CASSLLDRDVDEQYF.

This clonotype came up a few times. The chain recombines TRBV11-1 with TRBJ2-1, with 9 bases matching TRBD2. J lost 8 bases, V lost 1 base, and 6 bases had no gene match. The CDR3 has 15 amino acids. Germline values: CDR1 SGHAT, CDR2 FQDESV (reference sequence). CDR3 region: CASSLERGAFDEQFF. In DNA form, the CDR3 reads TGTGCCAGCAGCTTAGAGCGGGGGGCTTTCGATGAGCAGTTCTTC.

This clonotype was seen many times. Germline and junction disagree at one end, which may indicate a read error. This chain connects TRBV10-3 to TRBJ2-7; D may match TRBD1 or TRBD2 (5 bases each). Germline assignment: CDR1 ENHRY and CDR2 SYGVKD. CDR3 length: 13 amino acids. CDR3 in DNA: TGTGCCATCAGTGAGTCGGGGACCGGGCGCCCCGAATTC. Translated, it gives CAISESGTGRPEF.

Ten or more counts support this clonotype. The chain joins TRBV28 to TRBJ2-7; no reliable D call. The CDR3 totals 12 residues. Germline V gene data show CDR1 as MDHEN and CDR2 as SYDVKM. Trimming removed 3 bases from V and 6 bases from J, with 9 bases in between. The CDR3 protein is CASSLTSAEQYF. The CDR3 DNA is TGTGCCAGCAGTTTGACCTCCGCCGAGCAGTACTTC.

The V and J genes are TRBV6-6 and TRBJ1-1; maybe TRBD1 (5 bases). V lost 2 bases and J 1 base, leaving 11 bases between the germline ends. In germline, CDR1 is MNHNY, CDR2 SVGAGI (reference sequence). The CDR3 contains 15 residues. The chain's CDR3 is CASSYNRQPNTEAFF. For the CDR3, the DNA is TGTGCCAGCAGTTACAACAGGCAACCGAACACTGAAGCTTTCTTT.

The chain recombines TRBV7-3 with TRBJ2-2; D ambiguous. This CDR3 has 13 residues. Germline V CDR1 and CDR2: SGHTA, FQGTGA. V shed 8 bases and J shed 3 bases, with 10 bases lying between them. The CDR3 region has the DNA TGTGCCAGCGGGTCTTCTTACACCGGGGAGCTGTTTTTT. Translating it yields CASGSSYTGELFF.

This clonotype was observed a handful of times. V usage is TRBV6-1 and J usage is TRBJ1-5; D is uncertain. Germline V gives CDR1 MNHNS, CDR2 SASEGT. V lost 6 bases and J 2 bases, leaving 11 bases between the germline ends. The CDR3 contains 14 residues. CDR3 sequence: CASRPDGGNQPQHF. The CDR3 nucleotides are TGTGCCAGCAGACCCGACGGGGGCAATCAGCCCCAGCATTTT.

This clonotype was observed once. V usage is TRBV7-9 and J usage is TRBJ1-2; weak D call: TRBD1 (6 bases). The V gene's germline CDR1 is SEHNR and CDR2 FQNEAQ (reference sequence). CDR3 size: 16 residues. The V gene lost 4 bases and the J gene lost 4 bases, with 19 bases spanning the gap. CDR3 nucleotide sequence: TGTGCCAGCAGCTCACTCGGGGGGGGCGTTGGCTATGGCTACACCTTC. This translates into CASSSLGGGVGYGYTF.

In its sample, this clonotype was seen a few times. The gene calls are TRBV7-2 and TRBJ1-3; a possible D gene is TRBD1 (6 bases). Looked up from germline, CDR1 is SGHTA and CDR2 is FQGNSA. V lost 2 bases to trimming and J lost 0 bases, with 11 bases between them. The CDR3 runs 16 residues. Here the CDR3 DNA reads TGTGCCAGCAGCTTATACGGGGGGCTCTCTGGAAACACCATATATTTT. Its translation is CASSLYGGLSGNTIYF.

This clonotype appeared a few times. CDR3 amino acids: CSVVDGYSNQPQHF. In DNA, the CDR3 is TGCAGCGTTGTTGACGGATATAGCAATCAGCCCCAGCATTTT. The chain carries TRBV29-1 and TRBJ1-5, with D hard to call. There are 14 residues in the CDR3. Germline-derived CDR1 and CDR2 are SQVTM and ANQGSEA. Between the trimmed V and J ends, which lost 4 bases and 0 bases, there was a span of 10 bases.

The chain recombines TRBV7-6 with TRBJ2-2; D may be TRBD1 (5 bases). Germline V gene lookup returns CDR1 SGHVS and CDR2 FNYEAQ. Trimming left V 5 bases short and J 5 bases short, with 15 bases between. This CDR3 comprises 15 residues. The CDR3 is CASSPTPRATGELFF. The CDR3 bases are TGTGCCAGCAGCCCAACCCCCAGGGCGACCGGGGAGCTGTTTTTT.

For the CDR3, the DNA is TGTGCCAGCAGCCCGCTCGGGGGGCCGAGGACAGATACGCAGTATTTT. It encodes CASSPLGGPRTDTQYF. The chain is built from TRBV7-3 and TRBJ2-3, with D perhaps TRBD2 (7 bases). Germline assignment: CDR1 SGHTA and CDR2 FQGTGA. Trimming shortened V by 5 bases and J by 3 bases, and 18 bases separated the two germline ends. The CDR3 sequence is 16 residues long. The complete variable domain, with remaining parts taken from reference TRBV7-3 and TRBJ2-3, reads GAGVSQTPSNKVTEKGKYVELRCDPISGHTALYWYRQSLGQGPEFLIYFQGTGAADDSGLPNDRFFAVRPEGSVSTLKIQRTERGDSAVYLCASSPLGGPRTDTQYFGPGTRLTVL.

This clonotype was counted only a few times. This chain connects TRBV7-8 to TRBJ2-7; the match to TRBD1 covers 7 bases. Trimming cost V 4 bases and J 3 bases; bases outside gene matches: 6. This CDR3 has 14 residues. Per germline, CDR1 SGHVS and CDR2 FQNEAQ. The CDR3 DNA sequence: TGTGCCAGCAGCTCTTACACAGGGGACTACGAGCAGTACTTC. This sequence encodes CASSSYTGDYEQYF.

This clonotype appeared many times. Sequence at one end of the junction differs from germline and may be a read error. V is TRBV7-2 and J is TRBJ1-3, with 8 bases aligning to TRBD1. The germline CDR1 and CDR2 sequences are SGHTA and FQGNSA. The CDR3 covers 16 residues. CDR3 amino acids: CASCFWTGTAGNTIYF. CDR3 bases: TGTGCCAGCTGCTTCTGGACAGGGACGGCTGGAAACACCATATATTTT.

The chain carries TRBV10-3 and TRBJ1-4; D is unresolved. V shed 0 bases and J shed 12 bases, with 8 bases lying between them. CDR3 length equals 12 residues. In germline, CDR1 is ENHRY, CDR2 SYGVKD. CDR3 region: CAISESGGELFF. CDR3 coding DNA: TGTGCCATCAGTGAGTCGGGCGGCGAACTGTTTTTT.

The gene calls are TRBV6-1 and TRBJ2-7; 7 bases align to TRBD1. The CDR3 spans 15 residues. Losses at the gene ends were 1 base for V and 3 bases for J; bases not matched to a gene: 6. Germline CDR1 and CDR2: MNHNS and SASEGT. Here the CDR3 reads CASSEEGTAYYEQYF. CDR3 nucleotides: TGTGCCAGCAGTGAAGAGGGGACAGCCTACTACGAGCAGTACTTC.

The chain employs TRBV24-1 and TRBJ2-1; 10 bases are shared with TRBD1. Germline V gene lookup returns CDR1 KGHDR and CDR2 SFDVKD. V lost 4 bases to trimming and J lost 3 bases; unmatched junction nucleotides: 8. The CDR3 has 17 residues. This CDR3 is CATSDTVDRGHYNEQFF. For the CDR3, the DNA is TGTGCCACCAGTGACACCGTAGACAGGGGGCACTACAATGAGCAGTTCTTC.

The chain employs TRBV10-3 and TRBJ1-4, with D perhaps TRBD1 (6 bases). Trimming pared 2 bases from V and 2 bases from J, leaving 15 bases between. CDR3 length: 17 residues. CDR1 is ENHRY, CDR2 SYGVKD, per germline. This chain's CDR3 is CAISERGDPETNEKLFF. The CDR3 DNA is TGTGCCATCAGTGAGAGGGGGGACCCTGAGACTAATGAAAAACTGTTTTTT.

This clonotype was detected a few times. This chain connects TRBV6-1 to TRBJ2-1; D may be TRBD2 (5 bases). CDR1 and CDR2 from the germline V gene are MNHNS and SASEGT. V lost 4 bases, J lost 8 bases, and 27 bases lay in between. The CDR3 length is 18 residues. CDR3 loop: CASSGAASGRGLVYEQFF. The DNA for the CDR3 is TGTGCCAGCAGTGGCGCGGCGAGTGGGAGAGGTTTGGTCTATGAGCAGTTCTTC.

The V call is TRBV28, the J call TRBJ2-5; D ambiguous. V dropped 4 bases and J dropped 3 bases, with 12 bases sitting between them. Germline CDR1 and CDR2: MDHEN and SYDVKM. The CDR3 is 14 residues long. Here the CDR3 DNA reads TGTGCCAGCAGTTCCCGCGTGAAGGAAGAGACCCAGTACTTC. Amino acids: CASSSRVKEETQYF.

V gene TRBV2 combines with J gene TRBJ2-2, with D maybe TRBD1 (6 bases). V dropped 7 bases and J dropped 1 base, with 13 bases sitting between them. CDR3 size: 15 residues. Germline CDR1 SNHLY, CDR2 FYNNEI. The CDR3 protein is CASIQGRVNTGELFF. CDR3 nucleotide sequence: TGTGCCAGCATACAGGGTCGGGTGAACACCGGGGAGCTGTTTTTT.